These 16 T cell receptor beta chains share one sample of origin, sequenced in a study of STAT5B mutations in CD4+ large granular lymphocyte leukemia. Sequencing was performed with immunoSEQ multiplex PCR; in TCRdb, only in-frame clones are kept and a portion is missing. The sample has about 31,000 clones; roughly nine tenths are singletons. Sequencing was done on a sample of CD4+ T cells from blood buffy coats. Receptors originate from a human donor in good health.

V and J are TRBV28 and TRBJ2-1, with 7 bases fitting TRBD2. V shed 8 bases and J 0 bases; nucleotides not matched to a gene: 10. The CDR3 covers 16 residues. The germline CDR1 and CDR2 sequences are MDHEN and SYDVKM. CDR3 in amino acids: CASESTSATSYNEQFF. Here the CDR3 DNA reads TGTGCCAGCGAAAGTACTAGCGCAACCTCCTACAATGAGCAGTTCTTC.

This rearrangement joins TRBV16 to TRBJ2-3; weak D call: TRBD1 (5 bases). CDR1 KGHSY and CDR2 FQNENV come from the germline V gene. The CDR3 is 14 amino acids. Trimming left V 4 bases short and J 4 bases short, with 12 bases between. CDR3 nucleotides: TGTGCCAGCAGCCGGACATACGGGTCAGATACGCAGTATTTT. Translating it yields CASSRTYGSDTQYF.

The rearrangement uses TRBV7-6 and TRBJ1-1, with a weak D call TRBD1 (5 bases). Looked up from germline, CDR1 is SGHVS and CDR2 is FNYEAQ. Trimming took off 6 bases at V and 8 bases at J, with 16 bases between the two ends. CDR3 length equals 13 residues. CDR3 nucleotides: TGTGCCAGCAGTTATCTCAGGGAATCCGAAGCTTTCTTT. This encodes CASSYLRESEAFF.

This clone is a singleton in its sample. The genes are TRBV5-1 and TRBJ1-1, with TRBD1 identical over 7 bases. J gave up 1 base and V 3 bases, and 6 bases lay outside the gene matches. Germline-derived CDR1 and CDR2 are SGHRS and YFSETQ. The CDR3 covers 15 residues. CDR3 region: CASSWSGTENTEAFF. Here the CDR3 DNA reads TGCGCCAGCAGCTGGTCCGGGACAGAGAACACTGAAGCTTTCTTT.

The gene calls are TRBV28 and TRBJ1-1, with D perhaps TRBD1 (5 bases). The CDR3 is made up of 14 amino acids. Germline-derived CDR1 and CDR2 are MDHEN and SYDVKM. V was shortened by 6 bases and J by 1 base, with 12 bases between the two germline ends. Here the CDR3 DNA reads TGTGCCAGCAGCCCCGGGACGACGAACACTGAAGCTTTCTTT. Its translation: CASSPGTTNTEAFF.

The DNA for the CDR3 is TGTGCCAGCAGCCAAGTTATTGCGGGAAGCTACGAGCAGTACTTC. Its translation: CASSQVIAGSYEQYF. The V call is TRBV14, the J call TRBJ2-7; D is possibly TRBD2 (6 bases). Trimming removed 1 base from V and 3 bases from J, with 13 bases in between. Looked up from germline, CDR1 is SGHDN and CDR2 is FVKESK. CDR3 length: 15 residues.

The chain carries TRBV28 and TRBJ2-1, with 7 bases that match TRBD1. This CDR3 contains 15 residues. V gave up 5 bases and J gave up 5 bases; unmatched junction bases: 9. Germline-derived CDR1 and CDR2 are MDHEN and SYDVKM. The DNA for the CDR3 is TGTGCCAGCAGTCCCCCGGGACAGCTACACAATGAGCAGTTCTTC. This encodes CASSPPGQLHNEQFF. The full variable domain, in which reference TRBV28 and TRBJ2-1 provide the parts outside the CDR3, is DVKVTQSSRYLVKRTGEKVFLECVQDMDHENMFWYRQDPGLGLRLIYFSYDVKMKEKGDIPEGYSVSREKKERFSLILESASTNQTSMYLCASSPPGQLHNEQFFGPGTRLTVL.

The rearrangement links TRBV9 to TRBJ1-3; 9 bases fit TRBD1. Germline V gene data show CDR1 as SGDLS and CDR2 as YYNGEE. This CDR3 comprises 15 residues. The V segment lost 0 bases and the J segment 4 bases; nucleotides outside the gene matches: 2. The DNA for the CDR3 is TGTGCCAGCAGCGTAGGGACAGGGGTAGGAAACACCATATATTTT. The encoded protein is CASSVGTGVGNTIYF. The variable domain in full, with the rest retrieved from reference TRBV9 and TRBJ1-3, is DSGVTQTPKHLITATGQRVTLRCSPRSGDLSVYWYQQSLDQGLQFLIQYYNGEERAKGNILERFSAQQFPDLHSELNLSSLELGDSALYFCASSVGTGVGNTIYFGEGSWLTVV.

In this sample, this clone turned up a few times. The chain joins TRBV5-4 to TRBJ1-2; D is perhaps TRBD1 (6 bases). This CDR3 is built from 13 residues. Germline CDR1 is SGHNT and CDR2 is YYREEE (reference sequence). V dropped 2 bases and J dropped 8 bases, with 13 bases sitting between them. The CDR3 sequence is CASSLGRGDGYTF. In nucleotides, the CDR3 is TGTGCCAGCAGCTTAGGCAGGGGTGACGGCTACACCTTC.

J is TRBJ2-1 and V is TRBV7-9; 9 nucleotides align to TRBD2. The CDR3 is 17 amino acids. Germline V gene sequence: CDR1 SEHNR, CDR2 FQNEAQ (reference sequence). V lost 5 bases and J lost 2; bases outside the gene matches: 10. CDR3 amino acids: CASSPHSGSYTYNEQFF. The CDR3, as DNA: TGTGCCAGCAGCCCCCATAGCGGGAGCTACACCTACAATGAGCAGTTCTTC.

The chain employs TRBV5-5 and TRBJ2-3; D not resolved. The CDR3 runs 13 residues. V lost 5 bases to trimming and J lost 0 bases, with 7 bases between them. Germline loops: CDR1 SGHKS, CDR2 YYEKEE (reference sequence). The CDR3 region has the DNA TGTGCCAGCAGGTGGGGTAGCACAGATACGCAGTATTTT. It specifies CASRWGSTDTQYF.

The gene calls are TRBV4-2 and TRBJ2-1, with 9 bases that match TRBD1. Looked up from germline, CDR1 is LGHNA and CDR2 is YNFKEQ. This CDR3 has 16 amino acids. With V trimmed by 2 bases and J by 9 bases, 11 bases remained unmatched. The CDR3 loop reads CASSQNRGLVSSEQFF. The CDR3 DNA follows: TGTGCCAGCAGCCAAAACAGGGGGCTGGTATCTAGTGAGCAGTTCTTC.

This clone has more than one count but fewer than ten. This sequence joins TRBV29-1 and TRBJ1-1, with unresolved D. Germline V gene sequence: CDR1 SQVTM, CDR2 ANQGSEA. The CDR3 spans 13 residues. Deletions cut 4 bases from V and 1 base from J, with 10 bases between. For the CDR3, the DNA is TGCAGCGTTGTCCGGACGGCGAACACTGAAGCTTTCTTT. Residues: CSVVRTANTEAFF.

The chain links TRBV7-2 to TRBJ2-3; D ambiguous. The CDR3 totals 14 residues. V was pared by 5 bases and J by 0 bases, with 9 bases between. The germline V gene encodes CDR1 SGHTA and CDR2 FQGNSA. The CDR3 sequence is CASSQRPSTDTQYF. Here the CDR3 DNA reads TGTGCCAGCAGCCAGAGACCCAGCACAGATACGCAGTATTTT.

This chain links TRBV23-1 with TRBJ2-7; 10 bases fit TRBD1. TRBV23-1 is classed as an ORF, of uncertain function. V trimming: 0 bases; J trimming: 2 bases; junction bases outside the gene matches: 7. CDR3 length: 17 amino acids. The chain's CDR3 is CASSQSHGGTGAYEQYF. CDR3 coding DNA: TGCGCCAGCAGTCAATCTCACGGCGGGACAGGGGCCTACGAGCAGTACTTC.

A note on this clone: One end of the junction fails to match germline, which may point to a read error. This CDR3 is CASSPTSGAYNEQFF. The DNA of the CDR3 is TGTGCTAGCAGCCCGACCTCGGGGGCCTACAATGAGCAGTTCTTC. The gene calls are TRBV7-7 and TRBJ2-1, with D perhaps matching TRBD2 (6 bases). Germline V gene data show CDR1 as SSHAT and CDR2 as FNYEAQ (reference sequence). This CDR3 has 15 amino acids. Variable domain in full (rest from reference TRBV7-7 and TRBJ2-1): GAGVSQSPRYKVTKRGQDVTLRCDPISSHATLYWYQQALGQGPEFLTYFNYEAQPDKSGLPSDRFSAERPEGSISTLTIQRTEQRDSAMYRCASSPTSGAYNEQFFGPGTRLTVL.